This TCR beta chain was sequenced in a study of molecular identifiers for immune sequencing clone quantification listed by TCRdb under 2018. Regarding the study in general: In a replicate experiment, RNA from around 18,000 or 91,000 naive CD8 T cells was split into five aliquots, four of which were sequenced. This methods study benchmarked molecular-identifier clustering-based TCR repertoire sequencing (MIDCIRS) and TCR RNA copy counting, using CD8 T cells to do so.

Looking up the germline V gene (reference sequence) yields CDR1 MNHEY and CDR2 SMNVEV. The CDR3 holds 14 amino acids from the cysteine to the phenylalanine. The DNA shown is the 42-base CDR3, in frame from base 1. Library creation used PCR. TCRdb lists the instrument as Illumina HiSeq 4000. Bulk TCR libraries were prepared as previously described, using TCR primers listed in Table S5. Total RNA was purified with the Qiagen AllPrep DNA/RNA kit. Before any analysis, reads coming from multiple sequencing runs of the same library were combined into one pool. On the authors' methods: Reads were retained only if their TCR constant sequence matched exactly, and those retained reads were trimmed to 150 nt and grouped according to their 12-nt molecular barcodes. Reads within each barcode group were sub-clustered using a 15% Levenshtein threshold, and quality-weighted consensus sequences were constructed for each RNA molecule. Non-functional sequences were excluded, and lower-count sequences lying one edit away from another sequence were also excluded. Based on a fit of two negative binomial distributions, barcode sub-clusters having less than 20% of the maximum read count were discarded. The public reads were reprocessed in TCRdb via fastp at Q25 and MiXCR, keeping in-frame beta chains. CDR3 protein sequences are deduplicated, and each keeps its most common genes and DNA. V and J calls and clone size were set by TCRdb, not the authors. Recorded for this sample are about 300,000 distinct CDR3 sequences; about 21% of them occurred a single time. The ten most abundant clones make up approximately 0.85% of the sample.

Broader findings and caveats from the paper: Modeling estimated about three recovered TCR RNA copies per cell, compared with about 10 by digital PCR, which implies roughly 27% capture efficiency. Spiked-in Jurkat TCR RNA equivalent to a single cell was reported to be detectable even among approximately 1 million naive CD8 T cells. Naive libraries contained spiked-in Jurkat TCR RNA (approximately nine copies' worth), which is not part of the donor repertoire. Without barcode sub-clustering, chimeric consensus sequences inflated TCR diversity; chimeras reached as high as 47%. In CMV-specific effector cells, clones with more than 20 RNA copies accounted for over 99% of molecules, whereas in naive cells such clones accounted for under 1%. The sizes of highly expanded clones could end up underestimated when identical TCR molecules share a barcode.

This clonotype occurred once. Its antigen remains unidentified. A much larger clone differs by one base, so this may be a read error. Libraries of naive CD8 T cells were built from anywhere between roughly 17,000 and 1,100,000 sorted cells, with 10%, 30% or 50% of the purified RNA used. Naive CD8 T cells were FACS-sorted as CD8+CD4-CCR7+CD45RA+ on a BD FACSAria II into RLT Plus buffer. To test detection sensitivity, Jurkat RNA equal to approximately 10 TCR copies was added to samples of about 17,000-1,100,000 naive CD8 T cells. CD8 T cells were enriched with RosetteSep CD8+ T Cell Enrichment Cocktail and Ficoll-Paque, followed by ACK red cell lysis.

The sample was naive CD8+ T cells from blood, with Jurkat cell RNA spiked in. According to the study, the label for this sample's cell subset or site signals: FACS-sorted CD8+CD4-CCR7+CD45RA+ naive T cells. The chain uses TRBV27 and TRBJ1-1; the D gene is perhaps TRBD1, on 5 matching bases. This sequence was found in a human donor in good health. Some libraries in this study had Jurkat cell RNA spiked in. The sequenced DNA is TGTGCCAGCAGTTCCCCTGTGGGGCGTACTGGAGCTTTCTTT. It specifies CASSSPVGRTGAFF.